Presented here are 30 T cell receptor beta chains from one specimen sequenced in a study of cytomegalovirus exposure and HLA in healthy donors. PCR involved 60 Vbeta and 13 Jbeta primers. Clones were read by immunoSEQ multiplex PCR, and TCRdb kept only the in-frame ones, dropping some. The sample records more than 130,000 clones, roughly three quarters being singletons. The sequenced material came from PBMCs. These receptors all come from a man between 18 and 29 years old in good health and CMV-seronegative.

The chain joins TRBV30 to TRBJ2-5; the D gene is possibly TRBD2 (7 bases). The V and J ends lost 0 bases and 5 bases respectively, with 19 bases between them. The length of the CDR3 is 16 residues. Germline lookup yields CDR1 GTSNPN and CDR2 SVGIG (reference sequence). The DNA of the CDR3 is TGTGCCTGGAGTGTATTGATTCGGGGGGCGTCGGAGACCCAGTACTTC. Encoded protein: CAWSVLIRGASETQYF.

The V gene is TRBV5-1, the J gene TRBJ2-7, with D possibly TRBD2 on 6 matching bases. With 3 bases removed from V and 3 bases from J, the gap between germline ends came to 13 bases. The CDR3 has 14 amino acids. Per the germline V gene, CDR1 is SGHRS and CDR2 is YFSETQ. This chain's CDR3 is CASSYTSRIYEQYF. As DNA, the CDR3 is TGCGCCAGCAGCTATACTAGCAGGATCTACGAGCAGTACTTC.

The chain uses TRBV9 and TRBJ1-2; D not certain. The CDR3 is 15 amino acids. The germline V gene encodes CDR1 SGDLS and CDR2 YYNGEE. The ends were cut back, 1 base at V and 0 bases at J, with 10 bases in the middle. CDR3 sequence (DNA): TGTGCCAGCAGCGTAAGTTCGCAGACTAACTATGGCTACACCTTC. It encodes CASSVSSQTNYGYTF.

This clone was detected a few times. The chain uses TRBV7-6 and TRBJ1-4; no definite D call. The CDR3 has 15 residues. Trimming took off 6 bases at V and 8 bases at J, with 19 bases between the two ends. From germline, CDR1 is SGHVS and CDR2 FNYEAQ. The CDR3 DNA sequence: TGTGCCAGCAGAAACTACGGGAGCAACGGGGAAAAACTGTTTTTT. Its translation is CASRNYGSNGEKLFF.

This sequence joins TRBV5-1 and TRBJ1-3, with D possibly being TRBD1 (5 bases). Trimming removed 4 bases from V and 0 bases from J, with 14 bases in between. CDR1 and CDR2 (germline): SGHRS, YFSETQ. CDR3 size: 16 residues. In DNA form, the CDR3 reads TGCGCCAGCAGCCCAGGACACACGAGCTCTGGAAACACCATATATTTT. Its protein is CASSPGHTSSGNTIYF.

The chain is built from TRBV2 and TRBJ2-5; 9 nucleotides agree with TRBD2. Unmatched junction bases numbered 3, after V lost 3 bases and J lost 1 base. There are 15 residues in the CDR3. CDR1 is SNHLY and CDR2 is FYNNEI in the germline V gene. CDR3 nucleotide sequence: TGTGCCAGCAGTGACACTAGCGGGTCCCAAGAGACCCAGTACTTC. Protein product: CASSDTSGSQETQYF.

In nucleotides, the CDR3 is TGTGCCAGCAGCCCATGGGGACAGTACGACGATGAGGATATCTATGGCTACACCTTC. Protein sequence: CASSPWGQYDDEDIYGYTF. The chain couples TRBV11-3 to TRBJ1-2, with 7 bases fitting TRBD1. The V and J ends lost 5 bases and 4 bases, in that order; junction bases with no gene match: 22. CDR1 is SGHNT and CDR2 is YENEEA in the germline V gene. The CDR3 extends over 19 amino acids. Full variable domain (outside the CDR3, taken from reference TRBV11-3 and TRBJ1-2): EAGVVQSPRYKIIEKKQPVAFWCNPISGHNTLYWYLQNLGQGPELLIRYENEEAVDDSQLPKDRFSAERLKGVDSTLKIQPAELGDSAVYLCASSPWGQYDDEDIYGYTFGSGTRLTVV.

The genes are TRBV9 and TRBJ2-3, with TRBD2 matching over 8 bases. The V gene's germline CDR1 is SGDLS and CDR2 YYNGEE. CDR3 length equals 17 residues. Losses at the gene ends were 0 bases for V and 0 bases for J; bases not matched to a gene: 6. As DNA, the CDR3 is TGTGCCAGCAGCGTAGTCGGGGGGGGTTCAAGCACAGATACGCAGTATTTT. Translating gives CASSVVGGGSSTDTQYF.

This rearrangement joins TRBV4-1 to TRBJ2-2, with a possible D match to TRBD1 (5 bases). Near its end, the DNA agrees better with TRBJ1-3, so the J call may be wrong. The germline V gene encodes CDR1 MGHRA and CDR2 YSYEKL. The CDR3 consists of 18 residues. The CDR3 DNA reads as TGCGCCAGCGGGGCCCTTCTTTGTGTCACCTTTTCTGGAAACACCATATATTTT. Amino acids: CASGALLCVTFSGNTIYF.

This clone was observed a single time. The chain couples TRBV30 to TRBJ1-5; 8 bases align to TRBD1. This CDR3 has 17 amino acids. From germline, CDR1 is GTSNPN and CDR2 SVGIG (reference sequence). V shed 2 bases and J 0 bases; nucleotides not matched to a gene: 9. CDR3 DNA sequence: TGTGCCTGGAGTCGGGGACAGGCGGTATATAGCAATCAGCCCCAGCATTTT. Amino acid sequence: CAWSRGQAVYSNQPQHF.

This chain joins TRBV18 and TRBJ2-5; 9 nucleotides align to TRBD1. The DNA end is more similar to TRBJ2-7, so the J call may be wrong. Germline assignment: CDR1 KGHSH and CDR2 LQKENI. This CDR3 is built from 14 residues. Written as DNA, the CDR3 is TGTGCCAGCTTACCGACAGGGGGCTCCTACGAGCAGTACTTC. Protein sequence: CASLPTGGSYEQYF.

The V gene is TRBV7-3, the J gene TRBJ2-2; 11 bases map to TRBD2. Germline V gene lookup returns CDR1 SGHTA and CDR2 FQGTGA. This CDR3 spans 14 amino acids. Trimming cost V 8 bases and J 7 bases; bases outside gene matches: 6. The CDR3 DNA is TGTGCCAGCCGAGATAGCGGGAGGGGCGGGGAGCTGTTTTTT. The encoded protein is CASRDSGRGGELFF.

This clone occurred a few times. V gene TRBV5-1 combines with J gene TRBJ1-1; unclear D gene. The germline V gene has CDR1 SGHRS and CDR2 YFSETQ. V dropped 1 base and J dropped 1 base, with 5 bases sitting between them. The CDR3 sequence is 13 residues long. The CDR3 region is CASSLIKNTEAFF. The DNA of the CDR3 is TGCGCCAGCAGCTTGATTAAGAACACTGAAGCTTTCTTT.

This chain joins TRBV28 and TRBJ2-1; D might be TRBD2 (5 bases). The germline V gene encodes CDR1 MDHEN and CDR2 SYDVKM. CDR3 length equals 12 residues. The V end was cut by 4 bases, the J end by 15 bases, with 16 bases between. CDR3 DNA sequence: TGTGCCAGCAGTTCCAACGGGCGCGGGCGGTTCTTC. Translation: CASSSNGRGRFF. Full variable domain (outside the CDR3, taken from reference TRBV28 and TRBJ2-1): DVKVTQSSRYLVKRTGEKVFLECVQDMDHENMFWYRQDPGLGLRLIYFSYDVKMKEKGDIPEGYSVSREKKERFSLILESASTNQTSMYLCASSSNGRGRFFGPGTRLTVL.

This clone was detected only once. The DNA of the CDR3 is TGTGCCAGCCTAGACAGTTATAACACTGAAGCTTTCTTT. Residues: CASLDSYNTEAFF. V is TRBV28 and J is TRBJ1-1, with D perhaps matching TRBD1 (5 bases). V lost 8 bases and J 2 bases, leaving 12 bases between the germline ends. The CDR3 totals 13 residues. CDR1 is MDHEN and CDR2 is SYDVKM in the germline V gene.

The V call is TRBV6-1, the J call TRBJ2-1; no definite D call. The V gene's germline CDR1 is MNHNS and CDR2 SASEGT. This CDR3 spans 15 amino acids. The ends were cut back, 0 bases at V and 13 bases at J, with 19 bases in the middle. The CDR3 region is CASSEAFGFSYFQFF. The CDR3 nucleotides read TGTGCCAGCAGTGAAGCGTTTGGATTTAGCTACTTTCAGTTCTTC.

The gene calls are TRBV19 and TRBJ2-5, with a weak D call TRBD2 (5 bases). The CDR3 runs to 13 residues. The V end was cut by 0 bases, the J end by 5 bases, with 7 bases between. The V gene's germline CDR1 is LNHDA and CDR2 SQIVND (reference sequence). This chain's CDR3 is CASSIDWEETQYF. Written as DNA, the CDR3 is TGTGCCAGTAGTATAGACTGGGAGGAGACCCAGTACTTC.

The CDR3 spells CASSVVEGGTDTQYF. The CDR3 coding sequence is TGTGCCAGCAGCGTAGTTGAGGGAGGCACAGATACGCAGTATTTT. This rearrangement joins TRBV9 to TRBJ2-3; possibly TRBD2 for D (5 bases). Germline CDR1 reads SGDLS; CDR2 reads YYNGEE. The CDR3 is made up of 15 amino acids. V lost 0 bases and J 1 base, leaving 9 bases between the germline ends. Supplemented by reference TRBV9 and TRBJ2-3, the full variable domain reads DSGVTQTPKHLITATGQRVTLRCSPRSGDLSVYWYQQSLDQGLQFLIQYYNGEERAKGNILERFSAQQFPDLHSELNLSSLELGDSALYFCASSVVEGGTDTQYFGPGTRLTVL.

This rearrangement joins TRBV29-1 to TRBJ1-1; a weak D match, TRBD1 (5 bases). V lost 3 bases to trimming and J lost 0 bases, with 14 bases between them. Germline values: CDR1 SQVTM, CDR2 ANQGSEA. CDR3 length equals 15 residues. CDR3 bases: TGCAGCGTTGACTTCGGGGGATCTATGAACACTGAAGCTTTCTTT. This codes for CSVDFGGSMNTEAFF.

The gene calls are TRBV28 and TRBJ1-2; 7 bases agree with TRBD1. CDR3 length equals 13 residues. The J segment lost 5 bases and the V segment lost 6 bases, leaving 6 bases of the junction unmatched. The germline gives CDR1 MDHEN, CDR2 SYDVKM. This chain's CDR3 is CASSQQGWYGYTF. The CDR3 DNA reads as TGTGCCAGCAGCCAACAGGGGTGGTATGGCTACACCTTC.

The chain has TRBV6-1 and TRBJ1-5, with a possible D match to TRBD1 (5 bases). The CDR3 runs 14 residues. Germline-derived CDR1 and CDR2 are MNHNS and SASEGT. Trimming took 3 bases from V and 9 from J, leaving 15 bases between them. The CDR3 nucleotides read TGTGCCAGCAGTGAGGGACCGCTCGGGGGGCCCCAGCATTTT. Protein: CASSEGPLGGPQHF.

The chain joins TRBV9 to TRBJ1-3; the D gene is possibly TRBD1 (5 bases). The germline V gene has CDR1 SGDLS and CDR2 YYNGEE. V lost 0 bases to trimming and J lost 2 bases, with 9 bases between them. The CDR3 has 15 residues. CDR3 nucleotides: TGTGCCAGCAGCGTAGGAGGCAGGGCTGGAAACACCATATATTTT. Its protein product is CASSVGGRAGNTIYF.

The chain recombines TRBV10-3 with TRBJ2-7, with 9 bases that match TRBD1. This CDR3 region has 14 residues. The V gene end was trimmed by 8 bases and the J gene end by 3 bases; junction bases not matched to a gene: 8. The germline V gene encodes CDR1 ENHRY and CDR2 SYGVKD. CDR3 region: CAIAAGTGLYEQYF. CDR3 DNA sequence: TGTGCCATCGCAGCGGGGACAGGGCTCTACGAGCAGTACTTC.

This rearrangement joins TRBV5-6 to TRBJ2-4; D not certain. In germline, CDR1 is SGHDT, CDR2 YYEEEE. V dropped 0 bases and J dropped 8 bases, with 18 bases sitting between them. The CDR3 contains 16 residues. CDR3 sequence: CASSLAGRHGTDIQYF. The CDR3 DNA is TGTGCCAGCAGCTTGGCAGGTAGGCACGGTACGGACATTCAGTACTTC.

V gene TRBV5-1 combines with J gene TRBJ1-2; maybe TRBD1 (5 bases). This CDR3 has 14 residues. Deletions cut 4 bases from V and 2 bases from J, with 12 bases between. Germline V gene sequence: CDR1 SGHRS, CDR2 YFSETQ. The CDR3, as DNA: TGCGCCAGCAGCCGGGGCGGGGACAACTATGGCTACACCTTC. Protein: CASSRGGDNYGYTF.

V is TRBV7-8 and J is TRBJ2-1, with TRBD2 matching 11 bases. Trimming cost V 1 base and J 6 bases; bases outside gene matches: 5. CDR3 length: 16 amino acids. Germline-derived CDR1 and CDR2 are SGHVS and FQNEAQ. The CDR3 region has the DNA TGTGCCAGCAGCTTAGGCCCTAGCGGGAGGCCCAATGAGCAGTTCTTC. Amino acid sequence: CASSLGPSGRPNEQFF.

The chain links TRBV29-1 to TRBJ1-1; D not certain. V lost 5 bases to trimming and J lost 5 bases, with 18 bases between them. Looked up from germline, CDR1 is SQVTM and CDR2 is ANQGSEA. The CDR3 spans 14 residues. The CDR3 coding sequence is TGCAGCGTTAAGACTCTAAGTGGTCGAACTGAAGCTTTCTTT. It yields the protein CSVKTLSGRTEAFF.

The chain has TRBV6-5 and TRBJ1-2; 9 bases map to TRBD1. The germline CDR1 and CDR2 sequences are MNHEY and SVGAGI. Losses at the gene ends were 2 bases for V and 7 bases for J; bases not matched to a gene: 8. The CDR3 consists of 15 residues. The CDR3 reads CASSYPGQGPSGYTF. The CDR3 coding sequence is TGTGCCAGCAGTTACCCGGGACAGGGACCCTCTGGCTACACCTTC.

The rearrangement links TRBV6-5 to TRBJ1-1; D may be TRBD1 (6 bases). The CDR3 sequence is 16 residues long. CDR1 and CDR2 (germline): MNHEY, SVGAGI. Between the trimmed V and J ends, which lost 2 bases and 5 bases, there was a span of 18 bases. CDR3: CASSYGPGGPGTEAFF. The CDR3 nucleotides read TGTGCCAGCAGTTACGGACCCGGGGGGCCGGGGACTGAAGCTTTCTTT.

The rearrangement uses TRBV9 and TRBJ2-5, with 11 bases that match TRBD2. Matching the DNA end better, TRBJ2-7 makes the J call doubtful. The length of the CDR3 is 15 residues. The germline V gene has CDR1 SGDLS and CDR2 YYNGEE. CDR3 bases: TGTGCCAGCAGCCTTTATAGCGGGGGGGCAGGCGAGCAGTACTTC. It yields the protein CASSLYSGGAGEQYF.